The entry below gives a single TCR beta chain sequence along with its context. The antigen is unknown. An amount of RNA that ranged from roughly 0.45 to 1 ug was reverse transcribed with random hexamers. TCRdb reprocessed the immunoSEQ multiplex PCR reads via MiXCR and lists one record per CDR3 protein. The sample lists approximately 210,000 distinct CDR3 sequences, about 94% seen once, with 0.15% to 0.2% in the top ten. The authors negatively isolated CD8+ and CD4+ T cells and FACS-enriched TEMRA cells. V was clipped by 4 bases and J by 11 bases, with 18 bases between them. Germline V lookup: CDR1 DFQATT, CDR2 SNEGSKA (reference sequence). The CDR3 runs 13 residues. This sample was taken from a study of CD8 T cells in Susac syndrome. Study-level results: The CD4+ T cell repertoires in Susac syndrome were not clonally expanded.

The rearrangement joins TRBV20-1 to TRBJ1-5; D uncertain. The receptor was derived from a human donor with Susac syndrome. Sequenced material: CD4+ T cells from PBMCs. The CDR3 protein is CSATLVSGETQHF. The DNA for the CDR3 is TGCAGTGCTACCCTCGTTAGCGGGGAAACCCAGCATTTT.